These 21 T cell receptor beta chains originate from one sample sequenced in a study of blood T cell repertoires in COVID-19. Clones were read by immunoSEQ multiplex PCR, and TCRdb kept only the in-frame ones, dropping some. There are about 47,000 clones in the sample; around 90% occur only once, and 3% lies in the top ten. Sequencing was carried out using peripheral blood. These receptors were taken from a man aged 45-65 years with active COVID-19.

The chain combines TRBV7-2 with TRBJ2-1; D gene ambiguous. CDR1 SGHTA and CDR2 FQGNSA come from the germline V gene. Trimming stripped 3 bases from V and 9 bases from J, with 12 bases between. The length of the CDR3 is 13 residues. The CDR3, as DNA: TGTGCCAGCAGCTTGAGTCCCGAATTTGAGCAGTTCTTC. It codes for CASSLSPEFEQFF.

The J gene is TRBJ1-4, the V gene TRBV14; 7 bases agree with TRBD1. The germline V gene has CDR1 SGHDN and CDR2 FVKESK. There are 13 residues in the CDR3. V lost 7 bases, J lost 7 bases, and 6 bases stayed unmatched. The CDR3 nucleotides are TGTGCCAGCAACAGGGGCGCGTTTGAAAAACTGTTTTTT. It is translated as CASNRGAFEKLFF.

V is TRBV14 and J is TRBJ1-1; D not certain. The V end lost 3 bases, the J end lost 1 base, and 12 bases lay between the germline ends. CDR3 size: 15 residues. Germline V gene sequence: CDR1 SGHDN, CDR2 FVKESK. CDR3 region: CASSHLEGRNTEAFF. The DNA of the CDR3 is TGTGCCAGCAGCCATCTGGAGGGCAGGAACACTGAAGCTTTCTTT.

V is TRBV5-1 and J is TRBJ2-3; 9 bases are shared with TRBD2. The V gene end was trimmed by 1 base and the J gene end by 8 bases; junction bases not matched to a gene: 8. Per the germline V gene, CDR1 is SGHRS and CDR2 is YFSETQ. The CDR3 is 15 residues long. In nucleotides, the CDR3 is TGCGCCAGCAGCTTGCCCGGGGCTAGCGGGATTACGCAGTATTTT. Its protein is CASSLPGASGITQYF.

The chain combines TRBV21-1 with TRBJ2-3; the D call in the table, TRBD2, was not verified against the DNA. TRBV21-1 is a pseudogene locus. The CDR3 is 15 residues long. The CDR3 nucleotides read TGTGCCAGCCACCGACCGACTAGAGCCACAGATACGCAGTATTTT. Translation: CASHRPTRATDTQYF.

CDR3 sequence: CASSASGEYNEQFF. CDR3 DNA sequence: TGTGCCAGCTCAGCTAGCGGGGAATACAATGAGCAGTTCTTC. The V and J genes are TRBV18 and TRBJ2-1, with 9 bases identical to TRBD2. The length of the CDR3 is 14 residues. The V segment lost 5 bases and the J segment 4 bases; nucleotides outside the gene matches: 3. In germline, CDR1 is KGHSH, CDR2 LQKENI.

This sequence joins TRBV7-2 and TRBJ1-2; D gene unclear. V lost 5 bases and J lost 10, with 14 bases in between. The CDR3 covers 12 residues. CDR1 SGHTA and CDR2 FQGNSA come from the germline V gene. As DNA, the CDR3 is TGTGCCAGCAGCCCCCGTACAGTGGACTACACCTTC. It translates to CASSPRTVDYTF.

The chain has TRBV5-1 and TRBJ2-2; D may be TRBD2 (5 bases). Between the trimmed V and J ends, which lost 4 bases and 0 bases, there was a span of 10 bases. The CDR3 contains 15 residues. Per the germline V gene, CDR1 is SGHRS and CDR2 is YFSETQ. CDR3 in amino acids: CASSPTGTNTGELFF. The CDR3 region has the DNA TGCGCCAGCAGCCCAACGGGGACGAACACCGGGGAGCTGTTTTTT.

This chain links TRBV5-1 with TRBJ1-1; possible D gene TRBD1, 6 bases. The germline V gene has CDR1 SGHRS and CDR2 YFSETQ. Trimming removed 4 bases at V and 7 bases at J, with 11 bases between. The CDR3 totals 12 residues. CDR3: CASSRTVDEAFF. The CDR3 region has the DNA TGCGCCAGCAGCCGGACAGTTGATGAAGCTTTCTTT.

For the CDR3, the DNA is TGTGCCAGCAGCAGGACAGGGGGCAGAGATACGCAGTATTTT. Protein: CASSRTGGRDTQYF. The J gene is TRBJ2-3, the V gene TRBV11-3, with 11 nucleotides matching TRBD1. CDR1 and CDR2 from the germline V gene are SGHNT and YENEEA. Unmatched junction bases numbered 3, after V lost 5 bases and J lost 5 bases. CDR3 size: 14 residues. Combining the CDR3 with reference TRBV11-3 and TRBJ2-3 gives the whole variable domain EAGVVQSPRYKIIEKKQPVAFWCNPISGHNTLYWYLQNLGQGPELLIRYENEEAVDDSQLPKDRFSAERLKGVDSTLKIQPAELGDSAVYLCASSRTGGRDTQYFGPGTRLTVL.

The table lists this clone with a count of one. This chain connects TRBV3-1 (or the pseudogene TRBV3-2) to TRBJ2-2; the D is unclear. Deletions cut 6 bases from V and 4 bases from J, with 18 bases between. The V gene's germline CDR1 is LGHDT and CDR2 YNNKEL (reference sequence). The CDR3 has 16 amino acids. CDR3 sequence reads: CASSPMGHSPTGELFF. In DNA form, the CDR3 reads TGTGCCAGCAGTCCTATGGGCCATTCCCCCACCGGGGAGCTGTTTTTT.

J is TRBJ2-5 and V is TRBV13, with 12 bases aligning to TRBD2. CDR1 and CDR2 from the germline V gene are PRHDT and FYEKMQ (reference sequence). Trimming took 5 bases from V and 5 from J; bases not matched to a gene: 9. The CDR3 runs to 16 residues. The CDR3 nucleotides read TGTGCCAGCAGCCTCCGGACTAGCGGGGTGGGGGAGACCCAGTACTTC. Protein: CASSLRTSGVGETQYF. Filled out from reference TRBV13 and TRBJ2-5, the complete variable domain reads AAGVIQSPRHLIKEKRETATLKCYPIPRHDTVYWYQQGPGQDPQFLISFYEKMQSDKGSIPDRFSAQQFSDYHSELNMSSLELGDSALYFCASSLRTSGVGETQYFGPGTRLLVL.

This chain joins TRBV6-5 and TRBJ2-2, with TRBD2 matching 13 bases. The CDR3 runs to 15 residues. Germline lookup yields CDR1 MNHEY and CDR2 SVGAGI. V shed 6 bases and J 7 bases; nucleotides not matched to a gene: 5. The CDR3 spells CASRLTSGRVGELFF. The CDR3 bases are TGTGCCAGCAGGCTAACTAGCGGGAGGGTCGGGGAGCTGTTTTTT.

The chain uses TRBV19 and TRBJ1-5, with D hard to call. The CDR3 is 12 residues long. Germline CDR1 is LNHDA and CDR2 is SQIVND (reference sequence). V shed 3 bases and J shed 10 bases, with 10 bases lying between them. In DNA form, the CDR3 reads TGTGCCAGTAGTATCGGAGGTGTCCCCCAGCATTTT. As protein: CASSIGGVPQHF.

The CDR3 bases are TGCGCCAGCAGCTGGACAACCACAGCCGGGACAGCAAACTATGGCTACACCTTC. It encodes CASSWTTTAGTANYGYTF. V and J are TRBV5-1 and TRBJ1-2, with 7 nucleotides matching TRBD1. Germline values: CDR1 SGHRS, CDR2 YFSETQ. The ends lost 3 bases at V and 2 bases at J; junction bases unmatched: 16. The length of the CDR3 is 18 residues.

The V and J genes are TRBV19 and TRBJ2-7; 9 bases line up with TRBD2. J lost 2 bases, V lost 4 bases, and 6 bases had no gene match. Germline CDR1 reads LNHDA; CDR2 reads SQIVND (reference sequence). The CDR3 totals 15 residues. This CDR3 reads CASSTLAGVAYEQYF. In DNA, the CDR3 is TGTGCCAGTAGTACGTTAGCGGGGGTTGCCTACGAGCAGTACTTC.

The J gene is TRBJ1-1, the V gene TRBV7-6, with 7 positions matching TRBD1. With V trimmed by 3 bases and J by 5 bases, 9 bases remained unmatched. Germline lookup yields CDR1 SGHVS and CDR2 FNYEAQ. The CDR3 runs to 15 residues. CDR3 sequence (DNA): TGTGCCAGCAGCTTGGATACGACAGGGTGGACTGAAGCTTTCTTT. It codes for CASSLDTTGWTEAFF.

This chain connects TRBV6-5 to TRBJ2-1; 7 bases match TRBD1. This CDR3 contains 15 residues. V lost 2 bases and J lost 10; bases outside the gene matches: 11. Germline V gene sequence: CDR1 MNHEY, CDR2 SVGAGI. The CDR3 DNA reads as TGTGCCAGCAGTTACGGCCGGACAGGCCAGCGGGAGCAGTTCTTC. As protein: CASSYGRTGQREQFF.

The chain combines TRBV24-1 with TRBJ2-4, with 8 bases aligning to TRBD1. There are 18 residues in the CDR3. Germline V gene data show CDR1 as KGHDR and CDR2 as SFDVKD. Trimming removed 0 bases from V and 3 bases from J; junction bases left unmatched: 9. As DNA, the CDR3 is TGTGCCACCAGTGATTTGCTCCGGACAGGGTTAGGCAAAAACATTCAGTACTTC. Its protein is CATSDLLRTGLGKNIQYF.

The J gene is TRBJ2-3, the V gene TRBV6-5, with no clear D. This CDR3 is built from 12 residues. Germline CDR1 and CDR2: MNHEY and SVGAGI. The germline V and J ends were trimmed by 10 bases and 2 bases, with 10 bases remaining between them. CDR3 nucleotides: TGTGCCACTCACTCTCCCACAGATACGCAGTATTTT. This sequence encodes CATHSPTDTQYF.

The CDR3 loop reads CSPSPTPTGIGSGANVLTF. Written as DNA, the CDR3 is TGCAGCCCCTCCCCCACCCCCACAGGGATCGGCTCTGGGGCCAACGTCCTGACTTTC. This chain links TRBV29-1 with TRBJ2-6; a possible D gene is TRBD1 (6 bases). CDR3 length: 19 residues. Germline V gene data show CDR1 as SQVTM and CDR2 as ANQGSEA. Trimming stripped 8 bases from V and 0 bases from J, with 26 bases between.